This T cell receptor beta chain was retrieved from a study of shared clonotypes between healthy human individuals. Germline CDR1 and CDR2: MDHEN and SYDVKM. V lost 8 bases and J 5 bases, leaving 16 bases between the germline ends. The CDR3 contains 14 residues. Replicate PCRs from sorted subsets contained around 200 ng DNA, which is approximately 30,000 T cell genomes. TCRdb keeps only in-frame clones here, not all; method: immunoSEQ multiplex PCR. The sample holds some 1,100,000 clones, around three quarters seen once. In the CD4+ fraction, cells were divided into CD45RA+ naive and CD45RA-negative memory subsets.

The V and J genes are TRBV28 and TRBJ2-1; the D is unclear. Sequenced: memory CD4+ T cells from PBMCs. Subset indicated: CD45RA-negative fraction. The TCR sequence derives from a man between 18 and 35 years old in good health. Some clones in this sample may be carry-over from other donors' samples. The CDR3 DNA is TGTGCCAGCGACGAAAGCCGGGCAAACAATGAGCAGTTCTTC. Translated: CASDESRANNEQFF.